This TCR beta chain was documented in a study of beta chain features in type 1 diabetes. Findings and limits, study-wide: A greater similarity of naive, central memory and Treg TCRB repertoires was seen among patients than among healthy donors. Moderately but significantly shorter TCRB CDR3s were found in Type 1 diabetes patients in all four CD4+ subsets.

Points on this clone: Antigen: not known.

Isolated RNA was reverse transcribed in full, so expressed TCRB transcripts were sequenced. TCRdb's table, derived via immunoSEQ multiplex PCR, lists solely in-frame clones and lacks some. Counted here are fewer than 25,000 clones, roughly 66% occurring once; the ten biggest clones make up around 4%. Sequenced: Tregs from blood. This clonotype was sampled from a man between 18 and 35 years old with type 1 diabetes.

The CDR3 loop is CASSPRGLTGELFF. In DNA form, the CDR3 reads TGTGCCAGCAGTCCCAGGGGGCTTACCGGGGAGCTGTTTTTT. The chain combines TRBV28 with TRBJ2-2; 8 bases are shared with TRBD1. The V gene's germline CDR1 is MDHEN and CDR2 SYDVKM. The CDR3 runs to 14 residues. Losses at the gene ends were 5 bases for V and 5 bases for J; bases not matched to a gene: 4.